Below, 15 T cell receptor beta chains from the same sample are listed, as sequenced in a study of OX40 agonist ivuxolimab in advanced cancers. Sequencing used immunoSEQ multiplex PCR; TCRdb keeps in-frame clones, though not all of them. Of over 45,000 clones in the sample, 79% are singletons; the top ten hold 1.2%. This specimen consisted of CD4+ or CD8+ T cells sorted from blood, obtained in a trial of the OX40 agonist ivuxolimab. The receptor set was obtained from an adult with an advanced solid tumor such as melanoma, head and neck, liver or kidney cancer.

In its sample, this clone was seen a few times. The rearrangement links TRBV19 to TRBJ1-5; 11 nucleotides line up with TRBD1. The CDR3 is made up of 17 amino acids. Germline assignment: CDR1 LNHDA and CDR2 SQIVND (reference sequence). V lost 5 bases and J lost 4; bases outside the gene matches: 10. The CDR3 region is CASSPGQGAVRNQPQHF. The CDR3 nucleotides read TGTGCCAGTAGTCCAGGACAGGGGGCAGTTCGAAATCAGCCCCAGCATTTT.

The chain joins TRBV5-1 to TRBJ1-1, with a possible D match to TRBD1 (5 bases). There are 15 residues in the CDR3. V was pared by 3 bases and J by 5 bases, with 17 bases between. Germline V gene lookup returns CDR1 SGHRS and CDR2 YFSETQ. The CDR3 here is CASSWGDSLQTEAFF. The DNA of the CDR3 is TGCGCCAGCAGCTGGGGCGACTCCCTGCAGACTGAAGCTTTCTTT.

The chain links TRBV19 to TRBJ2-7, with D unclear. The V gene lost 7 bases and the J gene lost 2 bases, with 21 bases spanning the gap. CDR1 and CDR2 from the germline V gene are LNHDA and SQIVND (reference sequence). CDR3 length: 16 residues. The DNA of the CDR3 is TGTGCCAGTAACAATATGGGTCAGGCAGGAGCCTACGAGCAGTACTTC. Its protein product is CASNNMGQAGAYEQYF.

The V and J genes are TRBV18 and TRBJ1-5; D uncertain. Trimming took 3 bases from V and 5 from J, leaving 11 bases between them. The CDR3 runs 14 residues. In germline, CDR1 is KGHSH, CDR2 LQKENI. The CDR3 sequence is CASSPGMAHQPQHF. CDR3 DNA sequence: TGTGCCAGCTCACCGGGTATGGCTCATCAGCCCCAGCATTTT.

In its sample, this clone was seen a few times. The CDR3 DNA sequence: TGCGCCAGCAGCATTTCTAGCGGGGGGATCATCAATGAGCAGTTCTTC. Protein product: CASSISSGGIINEQFF. The genes are TRBV5-1 and TRBJ2-1; TRBD2 matches at 11 bases. CDR3 length: 16 amino acids. Germline CDR1 is SGHRS and CDR2 is YFSETQ. J was trimmed by 6 bases and V by 4 bases; bases with no gene match: 9.

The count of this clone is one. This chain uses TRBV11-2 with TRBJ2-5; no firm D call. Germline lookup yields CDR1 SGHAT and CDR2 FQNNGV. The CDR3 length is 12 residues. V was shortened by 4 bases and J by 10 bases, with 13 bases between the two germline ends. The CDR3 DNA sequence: TGTGCCAGCAGCTCGAACGGCCCGGACCAGTACTTC. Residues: CASSSNGPDQYF.

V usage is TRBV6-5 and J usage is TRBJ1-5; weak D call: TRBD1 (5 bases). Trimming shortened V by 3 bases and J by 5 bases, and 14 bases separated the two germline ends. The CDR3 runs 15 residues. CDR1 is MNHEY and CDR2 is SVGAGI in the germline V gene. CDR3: CASSYRGDPYQPQHF. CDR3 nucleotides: TGTGCCAGCAGTTATCGGGGGGACCCATATCAGCCCCAGCATTTT.

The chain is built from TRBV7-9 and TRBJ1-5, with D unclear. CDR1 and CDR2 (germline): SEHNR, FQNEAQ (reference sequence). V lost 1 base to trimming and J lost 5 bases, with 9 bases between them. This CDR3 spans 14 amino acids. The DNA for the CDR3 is TGTGCCAGCAGCTTAGGTGTAGGACATCAGCCCCAGCATTTT. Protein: CASSLGVGHQPQHF.

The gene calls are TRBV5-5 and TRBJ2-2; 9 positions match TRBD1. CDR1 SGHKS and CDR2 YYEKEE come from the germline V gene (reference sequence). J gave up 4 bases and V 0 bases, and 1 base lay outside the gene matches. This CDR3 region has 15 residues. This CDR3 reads CASSLGQGGTGELFF. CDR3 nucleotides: TGTGCCAGCAGCTTGGGACAGGGGGGCACCGGGGAGCTGTTTTTT.

CDR3 sequence (DNA): TGTGCCAGCAGCGTAGAGGGACAGAACACAGATACGCAGTATTTT. This gives the protein CASSVEGQNTDTQYF. V is TRBV9 and J is TRBJ2-3; 7 positions match TRBD1. Germline V gene lookup returns CDR1 SGDLS and CDR2 YYNGEE. V trimming: 0 bases; J trimming: 2 bases; junction bases outside the gene matches: 3. The CDR3 loop spans 15 amino acids. The full variable domain, rest sourced from reference TRBV9 and TRBJ2-3, is DSGVTQTPKHLITATGQRVTLRCSPRSGDLSVYWYQQSLDQGLQFLIQYYNGEERAKGNILERFSAQQFPDLHSELNLSSLELGDSALYFCASSVEGQNTDTQYFGPGTRLTVL.

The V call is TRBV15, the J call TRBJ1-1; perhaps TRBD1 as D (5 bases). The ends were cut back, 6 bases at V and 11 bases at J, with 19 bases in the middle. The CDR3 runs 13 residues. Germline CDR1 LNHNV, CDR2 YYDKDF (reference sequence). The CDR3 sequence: CATSSPPFGAAFF. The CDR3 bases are TGTGCCACCAGTAGCCCCCCCTTTGGGGCCGCTTTCTTT.

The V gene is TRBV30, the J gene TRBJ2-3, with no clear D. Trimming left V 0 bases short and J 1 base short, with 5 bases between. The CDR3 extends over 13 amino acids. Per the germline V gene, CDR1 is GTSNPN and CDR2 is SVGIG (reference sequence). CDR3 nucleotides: TGTGCCTGGAGTGTAAGGGGCACAGATACGCAGTATTTT. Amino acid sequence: CAWSVRGTDTQYF.

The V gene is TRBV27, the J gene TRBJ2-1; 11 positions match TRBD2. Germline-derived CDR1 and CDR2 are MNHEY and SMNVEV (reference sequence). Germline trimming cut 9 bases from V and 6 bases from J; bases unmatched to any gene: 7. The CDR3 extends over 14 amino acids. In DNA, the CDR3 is TGTGCCAGTTCCACTAGCGGGAGCATCAATGAGCAGTTCTTC. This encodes CASSTSGSINEQFF.

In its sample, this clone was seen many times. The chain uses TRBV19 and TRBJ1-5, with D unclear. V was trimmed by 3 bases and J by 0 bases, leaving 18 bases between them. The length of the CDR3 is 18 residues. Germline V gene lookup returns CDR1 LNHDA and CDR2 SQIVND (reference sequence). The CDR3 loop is CASSIEGIRRYSNQPQHF. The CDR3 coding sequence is TGTGCCAGTAGTATTGAGGGAATAAGACGCTATAGCAATCAGCCCCAGCATTTT.

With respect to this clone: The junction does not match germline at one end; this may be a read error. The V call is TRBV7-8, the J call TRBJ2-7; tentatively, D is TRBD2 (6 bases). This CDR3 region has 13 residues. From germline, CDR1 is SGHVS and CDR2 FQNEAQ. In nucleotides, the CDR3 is TGTGCCAGAAGCTTTGGTGGGAGGTACGAGCAGTACTTC. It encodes CARSFGGRYEQYF.